This T cell receptor (beta chain) was profiled in a study of blood T cell repertoires in COVID-19. Study information: Acute-phase and convalescent COVID-19 samples originated in the United States, Italy and Spain. T cells, B-cell-depleted T cells, or PBMCs supplied cDNA or gDNA.

Germline trimming cut 6 bases from V and 3 bases from J; bases unmatched to any gene: 6. The CDR3 is 14 residues long. Germline assignment: CDR1 MNHEY and CDR2 SMNVEV (reference sequence). This clone was recorded a few times. Original processing methods: The assay estimated nucleated cells by amplifying reference gene primers. Clones were sequenced by immunoSEQ multiplex PCR, and TCRdb holds only the in-frame ones, with some missing. From that table come the V and J calls and clone size; the DNA was used to work out D and trimming. The table lists 40,000 or so clones, 85% to 90% of them singletons, with around 8.3% in the top ten.

The sample was peripheral blood. The chain is built from TRBV27 and TRBJ2-7; the match to TRBD1 covers 9 bases. The TCR was taken from a man aged 25 to 40 with active or convalescent COVID-19. The CDR3: CASRPWDRDYEQYF. The CDR3 DNA reads as TGTGCCAGCAGACCCTGGGACAGGGACTACGAGCAGTACTTC.